Included here is one T cell receptor (beta chain) sequence, with context. As handled by the study authors: Amplified reference gene primers provided the basis for estimating nucleated cell counts. Libraries were prepared by immunoSEQ multiplex PCR; TCRdb keeps only in-frame clonotypes and omits some of them. The D gene and trimming were derived from the DNA, and the V and J assignments and clone size from that table. The profile shows about 15,000 clones, about 80% of them singletons. This entry comes from a study of blood T cell repertoires in COVID-19. Study information: The origin of the acute and convalescent COVID-19 samples was the United States, Italy and Spain. T cells, B-cell-depleted T cells, or PBMCs supplied cDNA or gDNA.

Germline CDR1 reads SNHLY; CDR2 reads FYNNEI. The V end lost 7 bases, the J end lost 4 bases, and 16 bases lay between the germline ends. The CDR3 runs 14 residues. This sequence was found in a man between 65 and 85 years old with active or convalescent COVID-19. The V call is TRBV2, the J call TRBJ2-5; possibly TRBD2 for D (6 bases). The specimen was peripheral blood. Written as DNA, the CDR3 is TGTGCCAGCACTCAGGGACTGAGTGGAGAGACCCAGTACTTC. Translating gives CASTQGLSGETQYF.